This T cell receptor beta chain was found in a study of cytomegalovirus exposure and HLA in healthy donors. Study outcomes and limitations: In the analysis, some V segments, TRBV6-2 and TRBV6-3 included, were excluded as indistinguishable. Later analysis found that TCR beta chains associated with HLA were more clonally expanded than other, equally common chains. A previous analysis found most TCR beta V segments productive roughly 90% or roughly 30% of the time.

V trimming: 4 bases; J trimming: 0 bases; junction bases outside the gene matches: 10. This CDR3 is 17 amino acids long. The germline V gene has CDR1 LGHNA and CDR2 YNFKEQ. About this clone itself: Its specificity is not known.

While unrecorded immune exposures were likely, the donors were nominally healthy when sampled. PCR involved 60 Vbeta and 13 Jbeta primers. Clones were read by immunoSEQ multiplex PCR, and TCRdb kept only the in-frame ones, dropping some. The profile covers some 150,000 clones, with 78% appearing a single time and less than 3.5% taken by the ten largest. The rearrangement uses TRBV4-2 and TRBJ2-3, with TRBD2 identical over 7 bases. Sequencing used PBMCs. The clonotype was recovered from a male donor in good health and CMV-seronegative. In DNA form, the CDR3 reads TGTGCCAGCAGCCGGGACGTAGCGGGTCGTAGCACAGATACGCAGTATTTT. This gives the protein CASSRDVAGRSTDTQYF.